Below are 17 T cell receptor beta chains sequenced from a single sample in a study of T cells in Graves' hyperthyroidism and ophthalmopathy. Using RNA transcripts as the source, TCR beta CDR3 regions were amplified. Initially, a first-round RT-PCR of the TCR CDR3 employed the HTBI primer set. Each CDR3 protein is one row after TCRdb ran MiXCR on the multiplex PCR reads. The sample consists of 250,000 to 400,000 distinct CDR3 sequences, 12% to 15% of them appearing once. The sequencing sample was made of blood. Receptors originate from a woman aged 40 to 55 with Graves' ophthalmopathy.

This clonotype came up many times. The genes are TRBV11-2 and TRBJ1-2; the match to TRBD1 covers 10 bases. CDR3 size: 15 residues. Losses at the gene ends were 5 bases for V and 8 bases for J; bases not matched to a gene: 11. Looked up from germline, CDR1 is SGHAT and CDR2 is FQNNGV. CDR3 sequence: CASSPSGTGVVGYTF. The CDR3 nucleotides read TGTGCCAGCAGCCCCTCCGGGACAGGGGTGGTCGGCTACACCTTC.

There are many counts of this clonotype. This chain uses TRBV30 with TRBJ1-1; weak D call: TRBD1 (5 bases). The germline CDR1 and CDR2 sequences are GTSNPN and SVGIG (reference sequence). The length of the CDR3 is 11 residues. V dropped 4 bases and J dropped 11 bases, with 14 bases sitting between them. The CDR3 reads CAWKAGRRAFF. In nucleotides, the CDR3 is TGTGCCTGGAAAGCAGGGCGGCGGGCTTTCTTT.

This clonotype came up a few times. This sequence joins TRBV7-9 and TRBJ1-5; maybe TRBD1 (5 bases). The CDR3 length is 14 residues. Deletions cut 5 bases from V and 4 bases from J, with 12 bases between. CDR1 SEHNR and CDR2 FQNEAQ come from the germline V gene (reference sequence). Here the CDR3 reads CASSGYGANQPQHF. The CDR3 region has the DNA TGTGCCAGCAGCGGTTACGGGGCTAATCAGCCCCAGCATTTT.

This clonotype was seen many times. V is TRBV7-9 and J is TRBJ1-2; the D gene is possibly TRBD1 (5 bases). V dropped 3 bases and J dropped 4 bases, with 9 bases sitting between them. Germline lookup yields CDR1 SEHNR and CDR2 FQNEAQ (reference sequence). This CDR3 region has 13 residues. CDR3 nucleotide sequence: TGTGCCAGCAGCTTGGGGGATACCTATGGCTACACCTTC. It translates to CASSLGDTYGYTF.

This clonotype was recorded a few times. The rearrangement links TRBV20-1 to TRBJ1-5; 7 nucleotides agree with TRBD1. The V gene end was trimmed by 3 bases and the J gene end by 2 bases; junction bases not matched to a gene: 7. The CDR3 covers 15 residues. CDR1 is DFQATT, CDR2 SNEGSKA, per germline (reference sequence). CDR3 nucleotides: TGCAGTGCTAGTCTAGGGGGCTGGGGCAATCAGCCCCAGCATTTT. As protein: CSASLGGWGNQPQHF.

There are many counts of this clonotype. The V gene is TRBV30, the J gene TRBJ2-3; TRBD2 matches at 11 bases. In germline, CDR1 is GTSNPN, CDR2 SVGIG (reference sequence). Unmatched junction bases numbered 8, after V lost 6 bases and J lost 6 bases. The CDR3 length is 14 residues. The CDR3, as DNA: TGTGCCTGTTCCACGGGACTAGCGGTGGATACGCAGTATTTT. Translation: CACSTGLAVDTQYF.

This clonotype appeared a few times. This chain joins TRBV14 and TRBJ2-3; 9 nucleotides agree with TRBD2. The CDR3 loop spans 15 amino acids. V gave up 0 bases and J gave up 8 bases; unmatched junction bases: 6. CDR1 SGHDN and CDR2 FVKESK come from the germline V gene. The CDR3 reads CASSQDSRGGGTQYF. CDR3 nucleotide sequence: TGTGCCAGCAGCCAAGACTCGCGGGGGGGCGGTACGCAGTATTTT.

In regard to this clonotype: At one of its ends the junction is not consistent with the germline gene, which may arise from a read error. J is TRBJ1-6 and V is TRBV18; D not resolved. There are 13 residues in the CDR3. Germline V gene data show CDR1 as KGHSH and CDR2 as LQKENI. CDR3: CAGSPSPNSPLHF. The CDR3 DNA reads TGTGCCGGCTCACCCTCACCTAATTCACCCCTCCACTTT.

This clonotype was seen at least ten times. V usage is TRBV11-2 and J usage is TRBJ2-1; 8 positions match TRBD2. V lost 4 bases to trimming and J lost 6 bases; unmatched junction nucleotides: 11. The CDR3 loop spans 16 amino acids. CDR1 and CDR2 from the germline V gene are SGHAT and FQNNGV. The CDR3 DNA reads as TGTGCCAGCAGCTCTGTGTCTAGCGGGCAATTCAATGAGCAGTTCTTC. Translated, it gives CASSSVSSGQFNEQFF.

A remark on this clonotype: One junction end disagrees with the germline gene, perhaps due to a read error. The genes are TRBV7-2 and TRBJ2-3, with TRBD2 identical over 13 bases. This CDR3 comprises 16 residues. CDR1 and CDR2 from the germline V gene are SGHTA and FQGNSA. CDR3 region: CASSPGLAGVIDAQYF. In DNA, the CDR3 is TGTGCCAGCAGCCCCGGACTAGCGGGAGTTATAGATGCGCAGTATTTT.

This chain uses TRBV5-4 with TRBJ1-2, with D possibly being TRBD1 (5 bases). The CDR3 is 14 residues long. V was shortened by 4 bases and J by 2 bases, with 12 bases between the two germline ends. Germline lookup yields CDR1 SGHNT and CDR2 YYREEE (reference sequence). The CDR3 is CASSPSGGNYGYTF. For the CDR3, the DNA is TGTGCCAGCAGCCCATCTGGGGGGAACTATGGCTACACCTTC.

This clonotype occurred many times. The V call is TRBV3-1, the J call TRBJ2-7, with D possibly TRBD1 on 6 matching bases. Trimming pared 4 bases from V and 4 bases from J, leaving 14 bases between. Germline CDR1 and CDR2: LGHDT and YNNKEL (reference sequence). The CDR3 sequence is 14 residues long. For the CDR3, the DNA is TGTGCCAGCAGCCCTCTCCAGGGGAGTTACGAGCAGTACTTC. Protein sequence: CASSPLQGSYEQYF.

This clonotype occurred many times. The chain employs TRBV7-2 and TRBJ2-5, with TRBD2 matching over 9 bases. In germline, CDR1 is SGHTA, CDR2 FQGNSA. The V and J ends lost 1 base and 5 bases, in that order; junction bases with no gene match: 8. The CDR3 spans 16 residues. CDR3 sequence reads: CASSLVAGGPGETQYF. The CDR3 bases are TGTGCCAGCAGCTTAGTTGCGGGAGGGCCGGGGGAGACCCAGTACTTC. The complete variable domain, with remaining parts taken from reference TRBV7-2 and TRBJ2-5, reads GAGVSQSPSNKVTEKGKDVELRCDPISGHTALYWYRQSLGQGLEFLIYFQGNSAPDKSGLPSDRFSAERTGGSVSTLTIQRTQQEDSAVYLCASSLVAGGPGETQYFGPGTRLLVL.

Concerning this clonotype itself: Sequence at one end of the junction differs from germline and may be a read error. The chain couples TRBV20-1 to TRBJ1-3, with D unclear. Germline V gene data show CDR1 as DFQATT and CDR2 as SNEGSKA (reference sequence). This CDR3 comprises 14 residues. As DNA, the CDR3 is TGCAGTGCTAGGATGGGGAAAAGTGGAAGCACCATATATTTT. As protein: CSARMGKSGSTIYF.

Points on this clonotype: A much larger clone sits a single nucleotide away, making a read error possible. This rearrangement joins TRBV7-6 to TRBJ2-1, with 7 positions matching TRBD1. In germline, CDR1 is SGHVS, CDR2 FNYEAQ. This CDR3 contains 17 residues. The CDR3 DNA sequence: TGTGCCAGCAACTTAGTTCGTGGGACAGATACCTACAATGAGCAGTTCTTC. Translation gives CASNLVRGTDTYNEQFF.

The V call is TRBV29-1, the J call TRBJ2-7, with D possibly matching TRBD2 (5 bases). The ends were cut back, 5 bases at V and 2 bases at J, with 16 bases in the middle. Per the germline V gene, CDR1 is SQVTM and CDR2 is ANQGSEA. This CDR3 has 14 amino acids. The CDR3 DNA reads TGCAGCGTTAGGTGGTCTAGCACAACCTACGAGCAGTACTTC. Its translation: CSVRWSSTTYEQYF.

This clonotype was seen repeatedly, ten times or more. The CDR3 sequence is CSVRLQETQYF. Written as DNA, the CDR3 is TGCAGTGTTCGATTGCAAGAGACCCAGTACTTC. The genes are TRBV20-1 and TRBJ2-5; D unclear. Trimming shortened V by 7 bases and J by 2 bases, and 8 bases separated the two germline ends. The CDR3 consists of 11 residues. The germline gives CDR1 DFQATT, CDR2 SNEGSKA (reference sequence).